A selection of T cell receptor beta chains follows, all from one sample in a study of cytomegalovirus exposure and HLA in healthy donors. TCRdb's copy holds only in-frame clones and misses some; the assay was immunoSEQ multiplex PCR. The sample contains around 160,000 clones, over 65% of which appear only once. Sample: PBMCs. The receptors were gathered from a middle-aged woman in good health and CMV-seropositive. Each CDR3 is given without its conserved first and last residue. Fields, in order: J gene, clone size, V gene, CDR3 protein. The size entry is marked missing in some rows and otherwise reads once, few, many or a size class.

TRBJ2-7 once TRBV6-6 ASSSVAGNEQY
TRBJ2-7 NA TRBV6-6 ASSQGGSIYEQY
TRBJ2-3 NA TRBV27 ASSFGLAGGGGADTQY
TRBJ1-2 few TRBV28 ASSPVDSYGYT
TRBJ2-7 NA TRBV18 ASSPDRGGGQY
TRBJ1-5 NA TRBV7-4 ASSSQREGARDQPQH
TRBJ2-3 NA TRBV9 ASSVEGVTDTQY
TRBJ2-5 NA TRBV19 ASSIIAETQETQY
TRBJ1-1 once TRBV9 ASSAGTRGMNTEAF
TRBJ2-5 few TRBV10-3 AISESEETQY
TRBJ2-7 once TRBV5-4 ASSLGFPSGAYEQY
TRBJ1-2 few TRBV10-3 AISPGTGNYGYT
TRBJ2-7 NA TRBV4-3 ASSQGAHSRSYEQY
TRBJ2-2 NA TRBV2 ASSEAIAGDTGELF
TRBJ2-3 NA TRBV9 ASSQTSGTLSTDTQY
TRBJ2-7 NA TRBV4-3 ASTPGASGAYEQY
TRBJ2-2 NA TRBV19 ASSIRSGLSTGELF
TRBJ2-1 NA TRBV9 ASSVLTGNEQF
TRBJ2-2 NA TRBV6-4 ASSLGPNTGELF
TRBJ1-1 NA TRBV18 ASSPRGMNTEAF
TRBJ1-2 NA TRBV4-3 ASSARTGDGYT
TRBJ1-5 NA TRBV2 ASSGQADQPQH
TRBJ2-1 NA TRBV9 ASSARSTTYNEQF
TRBJ2-2 few TRBV7-3 ASSLAGYGTGELF
TRBJ2-7 NA TRBV2 ASKGQGAGEQY
TRBJ2-4 NA TRBV2 ARGRGDIQY
TRBJ1-2 few TRBV2 ASIAQGGNYGYT
TRBJ2-3 few TRBV21-1 ASSNRTGRTDTQY
TRBJ1-1 NA TRBV6-5 ASSFGVYAEAF
TRBJ2-1 few TRBV15 ATSRRYGTSGDNEQF
TRBJ1-5 NA TRBV28 ASSLSRSGENQPQH
TRBJ2-1 few TRBV4-1 ASSREEYNEQF
TRBJ2-5 NA TRBV4-2 ASSQDIAGGTQY
TRBJ2-3 NA TRBV6-5 ASRDGLLRSQY
TRBJ1-5 once TRBV7-8 ASSQYTGEYNQPQH
TRBJ2-5 NA TRBV7-2 ASRPGLAGEVWDQETQY
TRBJ1-1 NA TRBV6-5 ASSPTGRDTEAF
TRBJ1-1 NA TRBV28 ASSFLGQTVHTEAF
TRBJ1-1 few TRBV7-3 ASSNRVGTEAF
TRBJ1-5 NA TRBV7-8 ASSFDMDQPQH
TRBJ2-1 NA TRBV18 ASLSIAEVYNEQF
TRBJ1-3 few TRBV5-1 ASSLEEQGFNTIY
TRBJ1-2 NA TRBV4-3 ASSRRRGSDGYT
TRBJ2-1 NA TRBV2 ASSSSQVQNEQF
TRBJ1-1 NA TRBV18 ASSTSGEGTEAF
TRBJ2-1 NA TRBV2 ASSRGTSGLSSYNEQF
TRBJ1-1 NA TRBV18 ASSPPSADTEAF
TRBJ2-7 NA TRBV5-1 ASGRSPGYEQY
TRBJ1-6 NA TRBV4-1 ASSHLGGRVSPLH
TRBJ2-7 NA TRBV7-6 ASSPGSGLAGGEQY
TRBJ2-1 NA TRBV6-6 ASTDTRASGSNEQF